Listed below are T cell receptor beta chains from one sample, sequenced in a study of graft-versus-host responses after intestinal transplantation. The antigens these receptors bind are not known. Here immunoSEQ multiplex PCR was the method, and the copy in TCRdb shows in-frame clones only, minus some. Here the sample spans some 100,000 clones, roughly 91% being singletons. Source: unstimulated CD8+ T cells sorted from spleen or lymph node cells, taken before transplant. The source is a human donor who was the organ donor for an intestinal transplant. The CDR3 runs from the conserved cysteine through the conserved F or W. A D gene is named only where the DNA matches it firmly. Size values are once, few and many counts, or a class for expanded clones, and some rows have none.

TRBJ2-7 | once | TRBV7-2 | TRBD2 | TGTGCCAGCAGCTTAGGGCCTAGCGGGTCTTACGAGCAGTACTTC | CASSLGPSGSYEQYF
TRBJ2-1 | . | TRBV6-1 | TRBD2 | TGTGCCAGCAGTGATGTTAGCGGGGGAACATACAATGAGCAGTTCTTC | CASSDVSGGTYNEQFF
TRBJ1-5 | . | TRBV4-1 | . | TGCGCCAGCAGCCACACTTTCGGCCAGGGAGGTCAGCCCCAGCATTTT | CASSHTFGQGGQPQHF
TRBJ2-3 | . | TRBV18 | TRBD2 | TGTGCCAGCTCATTCAGCGGGGATGGCACAGATACGCAGTATTTT | CASSFSGDGTDTQYF
TRBJ2-5 | . | TRBV4-1 | TRBD1 | TGCGCCAGCAGCCATGAACCGGGACAGGGGGAGACCCAGTACTTC | CASSHEPGQGETQYF
TRBJ2-7 | . | TRBV7-9 | . | TGTGCCAGCATGTCTGGGGCAGACGAGCAGTACTTC | CASMSGADEQYF
TRBJ1-2 | . | TRBV7-9 | . | TGTGCCAGCAGCCCCCCCGCCCGGCGGATTAACTATGGCTACACCTTC | CASSPPARRINYGYTF
TRBJ2-1 | . | TRBV4-3 | TRBD2 | TGCGCCAGCAGCCAAGGGGCTAGCGGGAGGAATGAGCAGTTCTTC | CASSQGASGRNEQFF
TRBJ1-5 | . | TRBV28 | . | TGTGCCAGCAGTTCGGGGGTCTGGGGCAATCAGCCCCAGCATTTT | CASSSGVWGNQPQHF
TRBJ2-7 | . | TRBV6-1 | . | TGTGCCAGCAACCTCCTTCAGGGGTTCTACGAGCAGTACTTC | CASNLLQGFYEQYF
TRBJ1-4 | . | TRBV27 | . | TGTGCCAGCAGTCCTTACACGGAGAATTGGAGTGAAAAACTGTTTTTT | CASSPYTENWSEKLFF
TRBJ2-1 | . | TRBV19 | . | TGTGCCAGTAGTAGTGGGACATTCTACAATGAGCAGTTCTTC | CASSSGTFYNEQFF
TRBJ2-1 | . | TRBV11-3 | . | TGTGCCAGCAGCTCACAGCCCAGAGCCTACAATGAGCAGTTCTTC | CASSSQPRAYNEQFF
TRBJ2-7 | . | TRBV7-9 | . | TGTGCCAGTCAGGATGTGACCCAATCCTACGAGCAGTACTTC | CASQDVTQSYEQYF
TRBJ2-7 | . | TRBV28 | . | TGTGCCAGCAGTTTCAGCGGTTCCTACGAGCAGTACTTC | CASSFSGSYEQYF
TRBJ2-7 | few | TRBV4-3 | TRBD1 | TGCGCCAGCAGCCAAGACGCAGGGGGCTGGGGTTACGAGCAGTACTTC | CASSQDAGGWGYEQYF
TRBJ1-5 | . | TRBV28 | . | TGTGCCAGCAGCCATAGAATTTATAGCAATCAGCCCCAGCATTTT | CASSHRIYSNQPQHF
TRBJ2-5 | . | TRBV10-3 | . | TGTGCCATCAGTCCCCGTCGAGAGACCCAGTACTTC | CAISPRRETQYF